This passage covers 13 T cell receptor beta chains from one sample sequenced in a study of OX40 agonist ivuxolimab in advanced cancers. This table comes from immunoSEQ multiplex PCR, and its TCRdb copy is limited to in-frame clones, with some not included. The data show approximately 45,000 clones, around four fifths seen once. This specimen consisted of CD4+ or CD8+ T cells sorted from blood, obtained in a trial of the OX40 agonist ivuxolimab. These receptors all stem from an adult with an advanced solid tumor such as melanoma, head and neck, liver or kidney cancer.

The chain employs TRBV27 and TRBJ2-7, with TRBD2 identical over 9 bases. Germline V gives CDR1 MNHEY, CDR2 SMNVEV (reference sequence). This CDR3 comprises 15 residues. Germline trimming cut 6 bases from V and 4 bases from J; bases unmatched to any gene: 10. The DNA of the CDR3 is TGTGCCAGCAGACGGGTAGCGGGAGCGGGGTACGAGCAGTACTTC. It encodes CASRRVAGAGYEQYF.

V and J are TRBV10-1 and TRBJ2-2, with a tentative D call TRBD1 (5 bases). The germline gives CDR1 WNHNN, CDR2 SYGVQD (reference sequence). Trimming cost V 2 bases and J 6 bases, with 13 bases left between them. This CDR3 is 15 amino acids long. The CDR3 DNA reads TGCGCCAGCAGTGAGGTCAGGGCAGGCGCCGGGGAGCTGTTTTTT. Protein sequence: CASSEVRAGAGELFF.

The rearrangement uses TRBV19 and TRBJ1-2, with unresolved D. The CDR3 runs to 15 residues. Trimming removed 4 bases at V and 7 bases at J, with 19 bases between. Germline CDR1 is LNHDA and CDR2 is SQIVND (reference sequence). CDR3 in DNA: TGTGCCAGTAGTAGCCGGAACAGAATACCTCTTGGCTACACCTTC. This sequence encodes CASSSRNRIPLGYTF.

This clone has just one count. The chain is built from TRBV7-3 and TRBJ2-2, with 8 bases fitting TRBD1. The CDR3 loop spans 14 amino acids. The germline CDR1 and CDR2 sequences are SGHTA and FQGTGA. With 4 bases clipped from V and 7 bases from J, the junction kept 5 bases outside the gene matches. CDR3 loop: CASSSGQGNGELFF. CDR3 DNA sequence: TGTGCCAGCAGCTCAGGACAGGGTAACGGGGAGCTGTTTTTT.

The CDR3 loop reads CASSWGQGNSPLHF. The CDR3 DNA reads TGTGCCAGCAGTTGGGGACAGGGTAATTCACCCCTCCACTTT. The chain joins TRBV27 to TRBJ1-6, with 9 bases identical to TRBD1. Germline values: CDR1 MNHEY, CDR2 SMNVEV (reference sequence). The CDR3 is 14 residues long. J was trimmed by 6 bases and V by 4 bases; bases with no gene match: 1.

This clone appeared a few times. V gene TRBV5-4 combines with J gene TRBJ2-1; a possible D gene is TRBD2 (7 bases). CDR1 is SGHNT, CDR2 YYREEE, per germline (reference sequence). Trimming cost V 6 bases and J 4 bases, with 17 bases left between them. This CDR3 comprises 15 residues. In DNA, the CDR3 is TGTGCCAGCACCATAGGGGGGGCGCGGTACAATGAGCAGTTCTTC. Translating gives CASTIGGARYNEQFF.

V usage is TRBV7-9 and J usage is TRBJ2-3, with D perhaps assigned TRBD1 or TRBD2 (6 bases each). The CDR3 runs to 11 residues. The V gene's germline CDR1 is SEHNR and CDR2 FQNEAQ (reference sequence). The chain's CDR3 is CVTGATDTQYF. The CDR3 DNA reads TGTGTAACGGGGGCCACAGATACGCAGTATTTT.

CDR3 in DNA: TGCGCCAGCAGCCAAGCTGACAGGGGATTATCTGGAAACACCATATATTTT. The encoded protein is CASSQADRGLSGNTIYF. This chain connects TRBV4-1 to TRBJ1-3, with TRBD1 matching over 8 bases. This CDR3 contains 17 residues. J lost 1 base, V lost 1 base, and 6 bases had no gene match. The germline CDR1 and CDR2 sequences are MGHRA and YSYEKL.

This chain joins TRBV30 and TRBJ1-5; D perhaps matches TRBD1 (6 bases). The CDR3 contains 15 residues. V was pared by 5 bases and J by 2 bases, with 16 bases between. Germline loops: CDR1 GTSNPN, CDR2 SVGIG (reference sequence). In DNA, the CDR3 is TGTGCCTGGGCTGGACAGATCGCAGGCAATCAGCCCCAGCATTTT. Amino acid sequence: CAWAGQIAGNQPQHF.

This clone was seen a few times. V is TRBV27 and J is TRBJ2-7; no reliable D call. The CDR3 runs to 15 residues. The germline V and J ends were trimmed by 2 bases and 0 bases, with 11 bases remaining between them. Germline CDR1 and CDR2: MNHEY and SMNVEV (reference sequence). The CDR3 nucleotides are TGTGCCAGCAGTTTAAGGGTTAGGAGCTCCTACGAGCAGTACTTC. Translated: CASSLRVRSSYEQYF.

The V gene is TRBV6-6, the J gene TRBJ1-1, with D uncertain. CDR1 is MNHNY, CDR2 SVGAGI, per germline (reference sequence). V gave up 5 bases and J gave up 0 bases, with 10 bases separating them. This CDR3 spans 14 amino acids. In nucleotides, the CDR3 is TGTGCCAGCAGTAGACCGCAGGTGAACACTGAAGCTTTCTTT. Protein: CASSRPQVNTEAFF.

This clone came up once. The chain employs TRBV11-2 and TRBJ2-1; tentatively, D is TRBD2 (6 bases). From germline, CDR1 is SGHAT and CDR2 FQNNGV. Trimming shortened V by 5 bases and J by 6 bases, and 20 bases separated the two germline ends. This CDR3 spans 16 amino acids. CDR3 nucleotide sequence: TGTGCCAGCAGCCCTCCCCGGGAGAAGAGGCTCAATGAGCAGTTCTTC. Its protein is CASSPPREKRLNEQFF. The full variable domain, its missing parts supplied by reference TRBV11-2 and TRBJ2-1, is EAGVAQSPRYKIIEKRQSVAFWCNPISGHATLYWYQQILGQGPKLLIQFQNNGVVDDSQLPKDRFSAERLKGVDSTLKIQPAKLEDSAVYLCASSPPREKRLNEQFFGPGTRLTVL.

V gene TRBV11-2 combines with J gene TRBJ2-7; D perhaps matches TRBD1 (6 bases). Trimming took off 5 bases at V and 7 bases at J, with 30 bases between the two ends. Germline CDR1 and CDR2: SGHAT and FQNNGV. The CDR3 spans 18 residues. The CDR3 region has the DNA TGTGCCAGCAGCCTAGTTGCTCTCCTACAGGGACAAATAAGGGAGCAGTACTTC. Residues: CASSLVALLQGQIREQYF. Full variable domain (outside the CDR3, taken from reference TRBV11-2 and TRBJ2-7): EAGVAQSPRYKIIEKRQSVAFWCNPISGHATLYWYQQILGQGPKLLIQFQNNGVVDDSQLPKDRFSAERLKGVDSTLKIQPAKLEDSAVYLCASSLVALLQGQIREQYFGPGTRLTVT.